This T cell receptor beta chain was identified in a study of identical twins. CDR3 length: 12 residues. V lost 4 bases and J 9 bases, leaving 10 bases between the germline ends. Germline CDR1 reads KGHSH; CDR2 reads LQKENI. A universal primer site arose from template switching, and cDNA bore unique molecular identifiers. TCRdb itself ran the 5' RACE reads through MiXCR, one entry per CDR3 protein. The data show around 370,000 distinct CDR3 sequences, roughly 10% seen once. The source is a woman aged 45-65 years in good health. The sample comprised naive T cells sorted from blood. The chain joins TRBV18 to TRBJ1-5; maybe TRBD1 (5 bases). The CDR3 reads CASSRPQGPQHF. DNA for the CDR3: TGTGCCAGCTCACGGCCCCAGGGGCCCCAGCATTTT.